The next 25 T cell receptor beta chains were all read from a single sample in a study of shared clonotypes between healthy human individuals. Produced via immunoSEQ multiplex PCR; TCRdb's table is partial and in-frame only. The sample yields 450,000 to 500,000 clones, 76% seen once. Specimen: PBMCs. These receptors all stem from a woman in her forties in good health. Some clones in this sample may be carry-over from other donors' samples.

This clone appeared a single time. J is TRBJ1-5 and V is TRBV19; D gene uncertain. The germline V gene encodes CDR1 LNHDA and CDR2 SQIVND (reference sequence). The ends were cut back, 7 bases at V and 4 bases at J, with 11 bases in the middle. The CDR3 covers 13 residues. The chain's CDR3 is CASTPEGNQPQHF. The CDR3, as DNA: TGTGCCAGTACCCCGGAAGGGAATCAGCCCCAGCATTTT. Filled out from reference TRBV19 and TRBJ1-5, the complete variable domain reads DGGITQSPKYLFRKEGQNVTLSCEQNLNHDAMYWYRQDPGQGLRLIYYSQIVNDFQKGDIAEGYSVSREKKESFPLTVTSAQKNPTAFYLCASTPEGNQPQHFGDGTRLSIL.

The chain uses TRBV7-2 and TRBJ2-1; D is unclear. The germline CDR1 and CDR2 sequences are SGHTA and FQGNSA. The length of the CDR3 is 16 residues. V lost 1 base, J lost 3 bases, and 13 bases lay in between. The chain's CDR3 is CASSLVISWDYNEQFF. CDR3 DNA: TGTGCCAGCAGCTTAGTTATATCTTGGGACTACAATGAGCAGTTCTTC.

V gene TRBV5-5 combines with J gene TRBJ2-7; D might be TRBD1 (5 bases). The CDR3 length is 14 residues. V was trimmed by 4 bases and J by 6 bases, leaving 17 bases between them. The V gene's germline CDR1 is SGHKS and CDR2 YYEKEE (reference sequence). CDR3 nucleotide sequence: TGTGCCAGCAGCCACAGACAGATCCCTGTCGAGCAGTACTTC. This translates into CASSHRQIPVEQYF.

The rearrangement joins TRBV28 to TRBJ1-5, with a weak D call TRBD1 (6 bases). Germline V lookup: CDR1 MDHEN, CDR2 SYDVKM. The CDR3 sequence is 16 residues long. With 7 bases removed from V and 5 bases from J, the gap between germline ends came to 21 bases. Written as DNA, the CDR3 is TGTGCCAGCAAAGTTACCGGGGGCGCGGGGGATCAGCCCCAGCATTTT. Residues: CASKVTGGAGDQPQHF.

The chain joins TRBV7-2 to TRBJ1-1, with 10 bases aligning to TRBD1. The CDR3 contains 14 residues. From germline, CDR1 is SGHTA and CDR2 FQGNSA. V dropped 5 bases and J dropped 4; count of bases not matched to a gene: 4. The CDR3: CASSPGQGSTEAFF. The CDR3 nucleotides are TGTGCCAGCAGCCCGGGACAGGGGAGCACTGAAGCTTTCTTT.

The genes are TRBV28 and TRBJ2-7; D possibly matches TRBD1 or TRBD2 (5 bases each). This CDR3 comprises 14 residues. Looked up from germline, CDR1 is MDHEN and CDR2 is SYDVKM. The germline V and J ends were trimmed by 6 bases and 0 bases, with 12 bases remaining between them. The CDR3 loop reads CASSRDRLSYEQYF. The CDR3 DNA reads as TGTGCCAGCAGCCGGGACCGCCTCTCCTACGAGCAGTACTTC.

The chain has TRBV21-1 and TRBJ2-7; whether TRBD1, the table's D call, matches the DNA was not checked. TRBV21-1 is described as a pseudogene. The CDR3 length is 13 residues. This chain's CDR3 is CASSHGQNYEQYF. The CDR3 nucleotides are TGTGCCAGCAGCCACGGACAGAACTACGAGCAGTACTTC.

This clone was recorded at least ten times. This sample also contains other DNA sequences that code for the same CDR3. CDR3 in DNA: TGTGCCAGCAGCCCCTCAACAGCTTCCTACGAGCAGTACTTC. Translated: CASSPSTASYEQYF. The chain employs TRBV9 and TRBJ2-7; D is unresolved. The CDR3 loop spans 14 amino acids. Germline values: CDR1 SGDLS, CDR2 YYNGEE. Trimming shortened V by 4 bases and J by 1 base, and 12 bases separated the two germline ends.

This clone was seen a few times. The V gene is TRBV15, the J gene TRBJ2-3, with D hard to call. Germline values: CDR1 LNHNV, CDR2 YYDKDF (reference sequence). There are 16 residues in the CDR3. With 0 bases removed from V and 2 bases from J, the gap between germline ends came to 12 bases. CDR3 DNA: TGTGCCACCAGCAGAGATCGGAGAACCCCCACAGATACGCAGTATTTT. Translated, it gives CATSRDRRTPTDTQYF.

This clone was seen ten or more times. V and J are TRBV5-6 and TRBJ1-1; 7 nucleotides align to TRBD1. This CDR3 comprises 14 residues. Unmatched junction bases numbered 7, after V lost 4 bases and J lost 4 bases. Germline lookup yields CDR1 SGHDT and CDR2 YYEEEE. The CDR3 loop is CASSHDRVGTEAFF. The CDR3, as DNA: TGTGCCAGCAGCCACGACAGGGTTGGCACTGAAGCTTTCTTT.

The J gene is TRBJ2-7, the V gene TRBV4-3; D is possibly TRBD1 (7 bases). The CDR3 totals 15 residues. CDR1 LGHNA and CDR2 YSLEER come from the germline V gene. Between the trimmed V and J ends, which lost 2 bases and 5 bases, there was a span of 16 bases. The CDR3 loop reads CASSQNQGGHNEQYF. CDR3 coding DNA: TGCGCCAGCAGCCAAAACCAGGGGGGACACAACGAGCAGTACTTC.

The chain is built from TRBV7-3 and TRBJ2-2, with D possibly matching TRBD2 (7 bases). Germline loops: CDR1 SGHTA, CDR2 FQGTGA. CDR3 length equals 15 residues. Trimming pared 5 bases from V and 3 bases from J, leaving 13 bases between. The CDR3 spells CASSAVGGDTGELFF. The DNA of the CDR3 is TGTGCCAGCAGCGCCGTAGGGGGGGACACCGGGGAGCTGTTTTTT.

The rearrangement uses TRBV30 and TRBJ1-1, with D hard to call. V was shortened by 0 bases and J by 2 bases, with 7 bases between the two germline ends. Germline V gene lookup returns CDR1 GTSNPN and CDR2 SVGIG (reference sequence). This CDR3 contains 13 residues. CDR3 region: CAWSVDSNTEAFF. As DNA, the CDR3 is TGTGCCTGGAGTGTGGACTCAAACACTGAAGCTTTCTTT.

Written as DNA, the CDR3 is TGTGCCAGTAGTATGGGCTTTAGAGACACCAAAGAGACCCAGTACTTC. Protein sequence: CASSMGFRDTKETQYF. The V call is TRBV19, the J call TRBJ2-5, with D uncertain. There are 16 residues in the CDR3. The ends were cut back, 3 bases at V and 3 bases at J, with 17 bases in the middle. The germline V gene encodes CDR1 LNHDA and CDR2 SQIVND (reference sequence).

The V call is TRBV5-6, the J call TRBJ2-7; 8 bases agree with TRBD2. V was pared by 3 bases and J by 6 bases, with 8 bases of the junction left unmatched. Germline V CDR1 and CDR2: SGHDT, YYEEEE. The CDR3 totals 14 residues. The CDR3 bases are TGTGCCAGCAGCTGGATCGGGACTAGGGGCGAGCAGTACTTC. Its protein product is CASSWIGTRGEQYF.

The chain combines TRBV10-2 with TRBJ2-2, with 12 bases matching TRBD1. Germline V gene sequence: CDR1 WSHSY, CDR2 SAAADI. The CDR3 is 17 residues long. V lost 6 bases, J lost 4 bases, and 9 bases stayed unmatched. The CDR3 DNA is TGCGCCAGCAGAGGGACAGGGGGCGCGGGTGGCACCGGGGAGCTGTTTTTT. It is translated as CASRGTGGAGGTGELFF.

For this clone: With a far larger clone one base away, a read error is the likely cause. The same CDR3 arises from other DNA sequences in this sample as well. This rearrangement joins TRBV11-2 to TRBJ1-5; no firm D call. Trimming removed 4 bases from V and 2 bases from J, with 6 bases in between. This CDR3 region has 13 residues. The germline V gene has CDR1 SGHAT and CDR2 FQNNGV. The CDR3 sequence: CASSSDRNQPQHF. For the CDR3, the DNA is TGTGCCAGCAGCTCGGACCGCAATCAGCCCCAGCATTTT.

This clone was counted once. The chain employs TRBV5-1 and TRBJ2-7; 11 bases map to TRBD2. Germline CDR1 reads SGHRS; CDR2 reads YFSETQ. The CDR3 consists of 16 residues. V was clipped by 4 bases and J by 0 bases; unmatched bases: 6. This CDR3 is CASSPRGLAGSYEQYF. CDR3 in DNA: TGCGCCAGCAGCCCACGAGGACTAGCGGGCTCCTACGAGCAGTACTTC. Variable domain in full (rest from reference TRBV5-1 and TRBJ2-7): KAGVTQTPRYLIKTRGQQVTLSCSPISGHRSVSWYQQTPGQGLQFLFEYFSETQRNKGNFPGRFSGRQFSNSRSEMNVSTLELGDSALYLCASSPRGLAGSYEQYFGPGTRLTVT.

The V call is TRBV18, the J call TRBJ2-3; 8 nucleotides agree with TRBD2. CDR1 is KGHSH, CDR2 LQKENI, per germline. The CDR3 is 16 amino acids. V was pared by 3 bases and J by 3 bases, with 8 bases of the junction left unmatched. In DNA, the CDR3 is TGTGCCAGCTCACCTTATCCGGGAGGGTTGACAGATACGCAGTATTTT. It specifies CASSPYPGGLTDTQYF.

This chain uses TRBV18 with TRBJ2-1; 7 bases map to TRBD2. Germline-derived CDR1 and CDR2 are KGHSH and LQKENI. This CDR3 has 18 amino acids. V dropped 2 bases and J dropped 5; count of bases not matched to a gene: 15. CDR3 nucleotide sequence: TGTGCCAGCTCACCAGATGGCCGTCGCGGGAGTAGTAACAATGAGCAGTTCTTC. The encoded protein is CASSPDGRRGSSNNEQFF.

The CDR3 is CASAGTGGQPQHF. Here the CDR3 DNA reads TGTGCCAGCGCGGGGACAGGCGGTCAGCCCCAGCATTTT. This chain uses TRBV27 with TRBJ1-5; 8 nucleotides line up with TRBD1. This CDR3 spans 13 amino acids. CDR1 MNHEY and CDR2 SMNVEV come from the germline V gene (reference sequence). Unmatched junction bases numbered 6, after V lost 8 bases and J lost 6 bases.

V is TRBV28 and J is TRBJ2-1, with D perhaps TRBD1 or TRBD2 (7 bases each). The CDR3 is 16 residues long. Germline loops: CDR1 MDHEN, CDR2 SYDVKM. The V end was cut by 8 bases, the J end by 3 bases, with 20 bases between. CDR3 in DNA: TGTGCCAGCTCCAGGGGGGGGGACCCCTACTACAATGAGCAGTTCTTC. Translating gives CASSRGGDPYYNEQFF.

The chain is built from TRBV7-7 and TRBJ2-5, with TRBD1 identical over 10 bases. The CDR3 is made up of 14 amino acids. The J segment lost 4 bases and the V segment lost 6 bases, leaving 5 bases of the junction unmatched. The germline V gene has CDR1 SSHAT and CDR2 FNYEAQ (reference sequence). The CDR3 is CASSSTGGGETQYF. The CDR3 nucleotides read TGTGCCAGCAGTTCGACAGGGGGCGGAGAGACCCAGTACTTC. The variable domain in full, with the rest retrieved from reference TRBV7-7 and TRBJ2-5, is GAGVSQSPRYKVTKRGQDVTLRCDPISSHATLYWYQQALGQGPEFLTYFNYEAQPDKSGLPSDRFSAERPEGSISTLTIQRTEQRDSAMYRCASSSTGGGETQYFGPGTRLLVL.

This clone was recorded only once. The chain uses TRBV5-1 and TRBJ1-4, with 7 bases fitting TRBD1. J gave up 12 bases and V 4 bases, and 9 bases lay outside the gene matches. Germline V CDR1 and CDR2: SGHRS, YFSETQ. This CDR3 spans 13 amino acids. CDR3 in amino acids: CASSLTGQIELFF. CDR3 DNA sequence: TGCGCCAGCAGCCTAACGGGACAGATAGAACTGTTTTTT.

Concerning this clone itself: Mismatch with germline at one junction end may stem from a read error. The rearrangement uses TRBV4-1 and TRBJ1-1; D is perhaps TRBD1 (6 bases). The V gene's germline CDR1 is MGHRA and CDR2 YSYEKL. The CDR3 extends over 15 amino acids. The DNA of the CDR3 is TGCGCCAGCAGCCTAGGGGGGCAAATGAACACTGAAGCCTTCTTT. Translating gives CASSLGGQMNTEAFF.